The T cell receptor beta chain under discussion was sequenced for a study of beta chain features in type 1 diabetes (dated by TCRdb to 2016 to 2019). Study-level background: Mean age, gender distribution, total cell number and subset yield were not different between patients and healthy donors. A total of under 120,000,000 sorted cells were examined across all samples, and RNA yield correlated strongly with the number of cells per subset. In the study, TCRB repertoires of sorted circulating CD4+ T cell subsets from recently diagnosed type 1 diabetes patients were compared with those of matched healthy donors. Whereas all 30 or so donors provided naive and central memory subsets, regulatory and stem cell-like memory subsets were isolated from just 8 patients and about eight healthy donors.

General conclusions and limits of the study: A moderate but significant shortening of TCRB CDR3 length was observed in type 1 diabetes patients in all four CD4+ subsets. Shorter templates might be favored by PCR, yet because patient and control samples were amplified and corrected together, any such skew would affect both groups equally. At VDJ recombination sites, type 1 diabetes patients had fewer insertions and more deleted nucleotides, which implies abnormalities in thymic rearrangement. HLA sub-analyses involved small numbers of individuals, so any influence of HLA type on TCRB rearrangement remained unresolved. Sequencing cDNA rather than genomic DNA could over-represent highly expressing activated cells, although activation and CD3 levels did not differ between groups. Naive, central memory and regulatory TCRB repertoires appeared to be more similar among patients than among healthy donors.

From each donor, a single peripheral blood sample of 95 to 150 mL on average was drawn into heparinised tubes. A BD FACSAria II was used to sort naive, central memory, regulatory and stem cell-like memory CD4+ T cells with a panel that included CD45RO, CCR7, CD25, CD127, CD95 and CD27. All sorted populations exceeded 95% purity. PBMCs were isolated immediately by Lymphoprep density gradient centrifugation and stained directly without culture. So that batch effects would be minimized, each experiment stained and sorted samples in pairs, pairing one healthy donor with one patient. CDR1 and CDR2 are read off the germline V gene as SQVTM and ANQGSEA. The germline ends are 17 bases apart after V is trimmed by 6 bases and J by 8 bases. Taken from cysteine to phenylalanine, the CDR3 has 13 residues. Just the 39-base CDR3 DNA is kept, in frame starting at base 1. All of the isolated RNA was reverse transcribed with the High Capacity cDNA Reverse Transcription Kit, so expressed TCRB transcripts were sequenced. Deep immunoSEQ sequencing was applied to naive, central memory and regulatory T cell samples, giving an average of roughly 3.5 million total reads per sample. Sorted cells were lysed in RLT buffer and RNA was extracted with DNase-treated RNeasy Micro or Mini kits, depending on cell number. To prevent cross-contamination, each cell subset was processed individually, whereas patient and healthy donor samples were processed jointly. TCRB sequences were amplified from cDNA with the immunoSEQ multiplex PCR, producing 87-bp fragments spanning the CDR3 region. Sequencing of the amplicons was performed on the Illumina HiSeq platform. On the study's bioinformatics: Synthetic template baselines were used to correct PCR bias computationally, reads within Hamming distance 2 were collapsed, and singletons that could not be merged were discarded. Reads were aligned to IMGT to assign V, D and J genes, CDR3 length, and insertions or deletions at six rearrangement sites. Within each subset, clonotype counts were normalized to sorted cell number, after which true diversity and Gini coefficients were computed with the tcR R package. The overlap coefficient, calculated on TCRB nucleotide sequences, was used to measure repertoire sharing. As a proxy for the pre-selection repertoire, out-of-frame TCRB sequences from naive cells were analyzed. This is the immuneACCESS table as TCRdb keeps it, with only in-frame sequences that have V and J called. A part of the clones is gone; compared with another copy, unresolved V genes explain less than half, and the rest is unexplained. V, J and clone size were drawn from that table, and D and trimming were deduced from the DNA. In this sample the table shows approximately 150,000 clones, 63% of which occur a single time. Of the sample, roughly 0.092% is held by the ten largest clones.

Concerning this clone itself: Its target antigen remains unknown. No qualities accompany the bases; no much larger clone lies one base away.

This TCR was recovered from a man in his thirties or forties with type 1 diabetes. Recombination linked TRBV29-1 to TRBJ2-1; the D assignment is uncertain and may be TRBD1 or TRBD2, with 5 bases supporting each. Source material: naive CD4+ T cells from blood. Sample cell subset or site, as interpreted from the label and publication: true naive CD4+ T cells. The DNA sequence follows: TGCAGCGTGCCTGGTTACGAGGGGTATGAGCAGTTCTTC. Translation gives CSVPGYEGYEQFF.